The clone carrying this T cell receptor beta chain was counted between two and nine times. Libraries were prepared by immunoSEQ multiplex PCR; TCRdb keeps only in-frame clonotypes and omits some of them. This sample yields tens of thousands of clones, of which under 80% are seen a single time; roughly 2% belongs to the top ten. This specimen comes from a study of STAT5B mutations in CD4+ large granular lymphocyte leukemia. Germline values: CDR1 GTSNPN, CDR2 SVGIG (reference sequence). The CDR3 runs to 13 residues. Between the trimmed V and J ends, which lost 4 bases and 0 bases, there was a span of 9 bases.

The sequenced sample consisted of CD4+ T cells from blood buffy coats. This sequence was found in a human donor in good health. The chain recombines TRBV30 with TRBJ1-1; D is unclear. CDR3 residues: CAWTPTMNTEAFF. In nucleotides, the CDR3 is TGTGCCTGGACCCCCACCATGAACACTGAAGCTTTCTTT.